Listed here are 19 T cell receptor beta chains from one sample, sequenced in a study of T-cell reconstitution after alpha-beta-depleted transplantation in children. Library preparation (for TCRbeta) was performed with unique molecular identifiers. MiXCR, run by TCRdb on the PCR reads, gives a single entry per CDR3 protein. The table shows hundreds of thousands of distinct CDR3 sequences, with approximately 12% occurring only once. The sample here was PBMCs, taken from the stem cell graft. Receptors originate from a human donor who donated a stem cell graft to a child with Fanconi anemia.

This clonotype came up a few times. The V call is TRBV19, the J call TRBJ1-4; D gene ambiguous. Trimming cost V 0 bases and J 7 bases, with 6 bases left between them. In germline, CDR1 is LNHDA, CDR2 SQIVND (reference sequence). This CDR3 is 13 amino acids long. CDR3 DNA: TGTGCCAGTAGTATAGACGGAGGTGAAAAACTGTTTTTT. This sequence encodes CASSIDGGEKLFF.

The chain links TRBV18 to TRBJ2-5; D not certain. V gave up 3 bases and J gave up 7 bases, with 9 bases separating them. This CDR3 is built from 12 residues. Germline lookup yields CDR1 KGHSH and CDR2 LQKENI. The CDR3 nucleotides read TGTGCCAGCTCACCCGGGCCCGGGACCCAGTACTTC. This translates into CASSPGPGTQYF.

The chain employs TRBV5-1 and TRBJ2-7, with TRBD2 as a possible D gene (5 bases). The ends were cut back, 1 base at V and 6 bases at J, with 14 bases in the middle. The CDR3 extends over 14 amino acids. The germline CDR1 and CDR2 sequences are SGHRS and YFSETQ. CDR3 nucleotides: TGCGCCAGCAGCTTGAGGGAGATCGCAAGCGAGCAGTACGTC. Its protein is CASSLREIASEQYV.

This clonotype was seen only a few times. The chain employs TRBV28 and TRBJ2-3, with 10 bases aligning to TRBD2. The junction had 10 bases not matched to a gene; V was cut back by 5 bases and J by 5 bases. Germline loops: CDR1 MDHEN, CDR2 SYDVKM. This CDR3 has 16 amino acids. CDR3 sequence: CASSPLSGGFQDTQYF. CDR3 bases: TGTGCCAGCAGTCCCCTTAGCGGGGGGTTTCAAGATACGCAGTATTTT.

This clonotype was found a few times. The chain joins TRBV28 to TRBJ1-2, with 10 bases fitting TRBD1. V gave up 5 bases and J gave up 5 bases; unmatched junction bases: 5. CDR1 and CDR2 from the germline V gene are MDHEN and SYDVKM. There are 14 residues in the CDR3. The CDR3 sequence: CASSPGTGAYGYTF. The CDR3 nucleotides read TGTGCCAGCAGTCCCGGGACAGGGGCTTATGGCTACACCTTC.

At least ten counts were recorded for this clonotype. V gene TRBV12-3 or TRBV12-4 combines with J gene TRBJ1-2, with D possibly TRBD1 on 6 matching bases. V lost 5 bases and J lost 6, with 16 bases in between. CDR3 size: 14 residues. The CDR3 bases are TGTGCCAGCAGTCCACTTCAGGGGTTCCATGGCTACACCTTC. Protein sequence: CASSPLQGFHGYTF.

The chain combines TRBV3-1 with TRBJ2-1; TRBD2 matches at 7 bases. V trimming: 4 bases; J trimming: 3 bases; junction bases outside the gene matches: 15. This CDR3 spans 18 amino acids. Germline lookup yields CDR1 LGHDT and CDR2 YNNKEL (reference sequence). The chain's CDR3 is CASSLYDLGEGGYNEQFF. DNA for the CDR3: TGTGCCAGCAGCCTCTACGACCTGGGGGAGGGAGGCTACAATGAGCAGTTCTTC.

This clonotype was found a few times. The V and J genes are TRBV20-1 and TRBJ1-2; TRBD1 might be the D (5 bases). The CDR3 extends over 16 amino acids. Germline lookup yields CDR1 DFQATT and CDR2 SNEGSKA (reference sequence). Trimming took 0 bases from V and 0 from J, leaving 14 bases between them. The CDR3 is CSAREGEVSSNYGYTF. The CDR3 region has the DNA TGCAGTGCTAGAGAAGGGGAAGTCTCCTCTAACTATGGCTACACCTTC.

This clonotype has at least ten counts. V is TRBV11-2 and J is TRBJ2-1; 7 bases line up with TRBD1. Germline loops: CDR1 SGHAT, CDR2 FQNNGV. The CDR3 is 16 amino acids. The junction had 10 bases not matched to a gene; V was cut back by 0 bases and J by 8 bases. CDR3 sequence reads: CASSLDGEGAPHEQFF. CDR3 bases: TGTGCCAGCAGCTTAGATGGCGAGGGGGCTCCCCATGAGCAGTTCTTC.

This clonotype was seen ten or more times. The chain uses TRBV12-3 or TRBV12-4 and TRBJ1-3; 7 bases align to TRBD1. V shed 6 bases and J 2 bases; nucleotides not matched to a gene: 7. The CDR3 is 15 amino acids. The CDR3 DNA follows: TGTGCCAGCAGCCTCATGACAGGGACTGGAAACACCATATATTTT. This codes for CASSLMTGTGNTIYF.

The V gene is TRBV7-9, the J gene TRBJ1-2, with D perhaps TRBD1 (6 bases). With 5 bases removed from V and 5 bases from J, the gap between germline ends came to 12 bases. CDR1 SEHNR and CDR2 FQNEAQ come from the germline V gene (reference sequence). The CDR3 has 13 amino acids. CDR3: CASSPQGWYGYTF. The CDR3 coding sequence is TGTGCCAGCAGCCCCCAGGGGTGGTATGGCTACACCTTC.

The V call is TRBV7-2, the J call TRBJ2-3, with 10 nucleotides matching TRBD2. Germline CDR1 reads SGHTA; CDR2 reads FQGNSA. The V segment lost 10 bases and the J segment 3 bases; nucleotides outside the gene matches: 7. The CDR3 length is 14 residues. The CDR3 is CATSSGGATDTQYF. CDR3 DNA: TGTGCCACCTCCAGCGGGGGGGCAACAGATACGCAGTATTTT.

This clonotype came up many times. This chain connects TRBV6-1 to TRBJ1-1, with D possibly matching TRBD1 (5 bases). V was pared by 4 bases and J by 3 bases, with 12 bases between. The CDR3 is 14 residues long. Germline lookup yields CDR1 MNHNS and CDR2 SASEGT. The CDR3 spells CASSGFQGDTEAFF. The CDR3 DNA reads TGTGCCAGCAGTGGGTTTCAGGGTGACACTGAAGCTTTCTTT.

This clonotype has a count of ten or more. CDR3 residues: CSATETGKSSDEQFF. CDR3 in DNA: TGCAGTGCGACGGAAACAGGGAAATCAAGCGATGAGCAGTTCTTC. The chain uses TRBV20-1 and TRBJ2-1, with a weak D call TRBD1 (6 bases). In germline, CDR1 is DFQATT, CDR2 SNEGSKA (reference sequence). V dropped 6 bases and J dropped 8 bases, with 23 bases sitting between them. The CDR3 runs to 15 residues.

This clonotype was seen a few times. The CDR3 DNA follows: TGTGCCAGCACCCCGGGGGTGGCTAGCACAGATACGCAGTATTTT. Amino acid sequence: CASTPGVASTDTQYF. The V and J genes are TRBV9 and TRBJ2-3; TRBD2 might be the D (6 bases). Germline V gene sequence: CDR1 SGDLS, CDR2 YYNGEE. The V and J ends lost 6 bases and 0 bases respectively, with 14 bases between them. The CDR3 extends over 15 amino acids.

There are a few counts of this clonotype. The chain joins TRBV4-3 to TRBJ2-1, with TRBD2 matching 14 bases. Trimming removed 0 bases from V and 9 bases from J; junction bases left unmatched: 1. The CDR3 spans 15 residues. Germline V gene data show CDR1 as LGHNA and CDR2 as YSLEER. The CDR3 region is CASSQETSGGGEQFF. CDR3 sequence (DNA): TGCGCCAGCAGCCAAGAGACTAGCGGGGGGGGTGAGCAGTTCTTC.

Ten or more counts support this clonotype. V usage is TRBV12-3 or TRBV12-4 and J usage is TRBJ2-3; a possible D gene is TRBD1 (6 bases). This CDR3 region has 15 residues. V dropped 4 bases and J dropped 2 bases, with 13 bases sitting between them. The CDR3 sequence: CASSSQQGATDTQYF. The CDR3 DNA reads TGTGCCAGCAGTTCCCAACAGGGCGCCACAGATACGCAGTATTTT.

The J gene is TRBJ2-5, the V gene TRBV29-1; 8 bases map to TRBD2. Per the germline V gene, CDR1 is SQVTM and CDR2 is ANQGSEA. J was trimmed by 5 bases and V by 6 bases; bases with no gene match: 11. There are 14 residues in the CDR3. The CDR3 sequence: CSVTGLVGGETQYF. CDR3 DNA: TGCAGCGTCACGGGACTAGTCGGGGGCGAGACCCAGTACTTC. The full variable domain, its missing parts supplied by reference TRBV29-1 and TRBJ2-5, is SAVISQKPSRDICQRGTSLTIQCQVDSQVTMMFWYRQQPGQSLTLIATANQGSEATYESGFVIDKFPISRPNLTFSTLTVSNMSPEDSSIYLCSVTGLVGGETQYFGPGTRLLVL.

The chain uses TRBV20-1 and TRBJ2-2, with 7 nucleotides matching TRBD1. Germline assignment: CDR1 DFQATT and CDR2 SNEGSKA (reference sequence). With 1 base clipped from V and 0 bases from J, the junction kept 11 bases outside the gene matches. CDR3 length equals 18 residues. The CDR3 nucleotides read TGCAGTGCTAGAGGTAGATACCGGGACAGAGCGAACACCGGGGAGCTGTTTTTT. It is translated as CSARGRYRDRANTGELFF.